This TCR beta chain was observed in a study of blood T cells in healthy people across ages. This clonotype was observed once. Relative to the germline gene, one junction end is altered; a read error may explain this. A second PCR of about 7 to 12 cycles used a sample-barcoded 5' primer and a J-beta primer mix. TCRdb recomputed calls from the 5' RACE reads with MiXCR, one row per CDR3 protein. The sample lists under 2,000,000 distinct CDR3 sequences, around half occurring once. CDR3 size: 14 residues. Germline lookup yields CDR1 KGHDR and CDR2 SFDVKD. Sequencing input: blood. This TCR came from a middle-aged woman in good health. The chain joins TRBV24-1 to TRBJ2-5, with D perhaps TRBD2 (6 bases). The CDR3 region is CASSDSMAGETQYF. CDR3 DNA sequence: TGTGCCTCCAGTGATTCCATGGCGGGGGAGACCCAGTACTTC.